The entry below describes one T cell receptor (beta chain). Assay: immunoSEQ multiplex PCR; the TCRdb copy retains only in-frame clones and omits some. The profile covers around 9,700 clones, with approximately 90% appearing a single time and 20% to 30% taken by the ten largest. This sample was taken from a study of blood T cell repertoires in COVID-19. V trimming: 5 bases; J trimming: 5 bases; junction bases outside the gene matches: 10. The length of the CDR3 is 17 residues. Germline assignment: CDR1 SEHNR and CDR2 FQNEAQ (reference sequence). The chain employs TRBV7-9 and TRBJ2-5; 14 bases agree with TRBD2. Sequencing used peripheral blood. The receptor comes from a man aged 25-45 years with active or convalescent COVID-19. The CDR3: CASSRRGTSGGSETQYF. The CDR3 bases are TGTGCCAGCAGCCGCCGGGGGACTAGCGGGGGTTCGGAGACCCAGTACTTC.